In this sample, the clone carrying this T cell receptor beta chain turned up once. This sample is drawn from a study of blood T cell repertoires in COVID-19. The CDR3 consists of 14 residues. V was cut by 3 bases and J by 3 bases, with 12 bases left in between. Germline CDR1 and CDR2: SGHVS and FQNEAQ. This table comes from immunoSEQ multiplex PCR, and its TCRdb copy is limited to in-frame clones, with some not included. The data contain around 210,000 clones, roughly 85% of them singletons. The chain employs TRBV7-8 and TRBJ2-7, with D possibly TRBD2 on 6 matching bases. Sample: peripheral blood. This sequence originates from a man in his fifties with COVID-19, enrolled during active disease. Written as DNA, the CDR3 is TGTGCCAGCAGCTTTGGAGGGGACCTCTACGAGCAGTACTTC. Amino acids: CASSFGGDLYEQYF.